The entry below gives a single T cell receptor (beta chain) sequence along with its context. What it recognizes is unknown. Using ten immunoSEQ deep assay plates, investigators sequenced unsorted PBMC DNA. The method was immunoSEQ multiplex PCR; TCRdb's version includes in-frame clones alone and lacks a portion of them. The sample has more than 400,000 clones, around 85% seen once; the top ten hold about an eighth. This entry belongs to a study of shared clonotypes between healthy human individuals. Notes on the study in general: Represented diversity (both genetic and exposure-history) was limited by the small number of donors.

Tens of millions of PBMCs served as the genomic DNA source for unsorted samples. From germline, CDR1 is MNHNS and CDR2 SASEGT. V was trimmed by 3 bases and J by 2 bases, leaving 16 bases between them. CDR3 length equals 16 residues. The material sequenced was PBMCs. This receptor was identified in a woman aged 40-49 years in good health. Some clones in this sample may be carry-over from other donors' samples. The J gene is TRBJ1-1, the V gene TRBV6-1, with unresolved D. CDR3 nucleotide sequence: TGTGCCAGCAGTGATCAATATCAAGCAATAAACACTGAAGCTTTCTTT. This encodes CASSDQYQAINTEAFF.